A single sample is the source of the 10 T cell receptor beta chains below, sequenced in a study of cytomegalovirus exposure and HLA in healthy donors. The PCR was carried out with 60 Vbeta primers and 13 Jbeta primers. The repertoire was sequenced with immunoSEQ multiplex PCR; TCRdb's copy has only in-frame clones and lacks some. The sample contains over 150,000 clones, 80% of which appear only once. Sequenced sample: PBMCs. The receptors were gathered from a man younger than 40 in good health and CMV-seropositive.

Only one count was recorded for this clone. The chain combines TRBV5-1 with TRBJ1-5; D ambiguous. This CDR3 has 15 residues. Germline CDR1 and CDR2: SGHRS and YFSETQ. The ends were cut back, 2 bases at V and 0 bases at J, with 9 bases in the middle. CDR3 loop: CASSLDGDSNQPQHF. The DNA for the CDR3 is TGCGCCAGCAGCTTAGACGGGGATAGCAATCAGCCCCAGCATTTT.

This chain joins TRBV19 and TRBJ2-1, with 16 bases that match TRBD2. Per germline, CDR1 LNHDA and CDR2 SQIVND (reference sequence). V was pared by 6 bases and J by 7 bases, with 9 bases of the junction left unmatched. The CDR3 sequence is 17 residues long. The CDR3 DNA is TGTGCCAGTAGATGGGGACTAGCGGGAGGGCTGGGAAATGAGCAGTTCTTC. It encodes CASRWGLAGGLGNEQFF.

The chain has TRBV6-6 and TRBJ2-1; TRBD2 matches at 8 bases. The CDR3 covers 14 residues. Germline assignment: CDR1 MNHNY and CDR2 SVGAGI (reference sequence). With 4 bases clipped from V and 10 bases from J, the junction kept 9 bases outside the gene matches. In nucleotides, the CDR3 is TGTGCCAGCAGTTTAAACTTAGCGGGAAGGGAGCAGTTCTTC. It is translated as CASSLNLAGREQFF.

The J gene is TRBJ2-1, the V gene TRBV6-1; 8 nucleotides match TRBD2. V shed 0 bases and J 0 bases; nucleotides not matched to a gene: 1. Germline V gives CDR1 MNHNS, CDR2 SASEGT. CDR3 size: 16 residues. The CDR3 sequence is CASSEASGNSYNEQFF. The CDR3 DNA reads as TGTGCCAGCAGTGAAGCTAGCGGGAACTCCTACAATGAGCAGTTCTTC.

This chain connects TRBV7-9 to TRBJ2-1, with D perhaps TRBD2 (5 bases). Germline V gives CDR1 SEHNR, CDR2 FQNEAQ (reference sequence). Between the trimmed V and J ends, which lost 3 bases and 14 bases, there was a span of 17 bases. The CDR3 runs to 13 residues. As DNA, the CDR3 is TGTGCCAGCAGCTTGGGTTCTCCTAGGCGGGAGTTCTTC. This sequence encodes CASSLGSPRREFF. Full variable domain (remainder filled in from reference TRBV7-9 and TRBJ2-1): DTGVSQNPRHKITKRGQNVTFRCDPISEHNRLYWYRQTLGQGPEFLTYFQNEAQLEKSRLLSDRFSAERPKGSFSTLEIQRTEQGDSAMYLCASSLGSPRREFFGPGTRLTVL.

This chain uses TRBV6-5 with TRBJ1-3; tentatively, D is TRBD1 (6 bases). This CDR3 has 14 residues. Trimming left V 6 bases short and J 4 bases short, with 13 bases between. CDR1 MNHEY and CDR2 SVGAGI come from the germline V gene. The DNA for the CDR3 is TGTGCCAGCAGGGGCGGGGGGCGAGGAAACACCATATATTTT. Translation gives CASRGGGRGNTIYF.

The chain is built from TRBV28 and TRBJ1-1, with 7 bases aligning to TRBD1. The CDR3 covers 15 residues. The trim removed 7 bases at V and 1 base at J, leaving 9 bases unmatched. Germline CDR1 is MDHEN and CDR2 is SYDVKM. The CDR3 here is CASNPMQGGNTEAFF. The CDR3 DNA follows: TGTGCCAGCAACCCTATGCAGGGGGGGAACACTGAAGCTTTCTTT.

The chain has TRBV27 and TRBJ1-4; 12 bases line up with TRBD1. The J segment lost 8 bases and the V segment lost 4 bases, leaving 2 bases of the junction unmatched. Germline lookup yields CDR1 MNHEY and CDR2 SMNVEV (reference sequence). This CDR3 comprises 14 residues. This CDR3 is CASSSGTGGEKLFF. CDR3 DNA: TGTGCCAGCAGTTCCGGGACAGGGGGCGAAAAACTGTTTTTT.

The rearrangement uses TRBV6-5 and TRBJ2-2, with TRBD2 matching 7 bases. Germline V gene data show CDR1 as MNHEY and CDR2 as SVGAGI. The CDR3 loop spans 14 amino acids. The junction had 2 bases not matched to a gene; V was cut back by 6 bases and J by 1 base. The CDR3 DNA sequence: TGTGCCAGCAGCCGCGGGGGGAACACCGGGGAGCTGTTTTTT. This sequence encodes CASSRGGNTGELFF.

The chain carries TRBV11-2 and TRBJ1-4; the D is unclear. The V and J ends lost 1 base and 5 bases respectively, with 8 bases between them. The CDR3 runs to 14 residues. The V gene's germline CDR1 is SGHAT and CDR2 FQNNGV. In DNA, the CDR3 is TGTGCCAGCAGCTTAGGCAAAGCAAATGAAAAACTGTTTTTT. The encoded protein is CASSLGKANEKLFF.